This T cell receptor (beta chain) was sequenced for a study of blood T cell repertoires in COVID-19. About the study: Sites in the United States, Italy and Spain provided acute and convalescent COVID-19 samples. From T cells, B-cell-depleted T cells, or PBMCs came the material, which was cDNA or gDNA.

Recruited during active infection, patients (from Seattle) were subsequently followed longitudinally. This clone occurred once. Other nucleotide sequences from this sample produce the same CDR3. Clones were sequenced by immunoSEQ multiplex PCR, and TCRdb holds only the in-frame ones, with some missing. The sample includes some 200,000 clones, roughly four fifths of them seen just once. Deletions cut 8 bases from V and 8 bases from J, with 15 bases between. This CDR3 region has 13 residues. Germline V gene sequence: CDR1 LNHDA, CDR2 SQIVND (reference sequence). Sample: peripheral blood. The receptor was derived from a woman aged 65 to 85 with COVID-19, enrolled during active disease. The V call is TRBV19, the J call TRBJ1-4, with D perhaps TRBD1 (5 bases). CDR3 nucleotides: TGTGCCAGTTCAGACCGGGCAGGGGAAAAACTGTTTTTT. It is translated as CASSDRAGEKLFF.